This T cell receptor beta chain is drawn from a study of CD8+ T cells in alopecia areata. Study-level background: Treated patients were dosed with oral tofacitinib, taking 5 to 10 mg twice daily.

Germline lookup yields CDR1 MNHEY and CDR2 SVGAGI. V was trimmed by 6 bases and J by 5 bases, leaving 10 bases between them. The CDR3 is made up of 12 amino acids. The authors extracted RNA and reverse transcribed it into cDNA as the sequencing template. Generated by immunoSEQ multiplex PCR, the TCRdb table keeps only in-frame clones and is missing some. The data show 170,000 or so clones, over 50% seen once. This clonotype was obtained from a human donor with alopecia areata. The source was CD4+ T cells sorted from blood, collected at week 0. This chain links TRBV6-5 with TRBJ2-5, with D tentatively TRBD1 (6 bases). CDR3 sequence reads: CASRNRVETQYF. In DNA form, the CDR3 reads TGTGCCAGCAGGAACAGGGTTGAGACCCAGTACTTC.